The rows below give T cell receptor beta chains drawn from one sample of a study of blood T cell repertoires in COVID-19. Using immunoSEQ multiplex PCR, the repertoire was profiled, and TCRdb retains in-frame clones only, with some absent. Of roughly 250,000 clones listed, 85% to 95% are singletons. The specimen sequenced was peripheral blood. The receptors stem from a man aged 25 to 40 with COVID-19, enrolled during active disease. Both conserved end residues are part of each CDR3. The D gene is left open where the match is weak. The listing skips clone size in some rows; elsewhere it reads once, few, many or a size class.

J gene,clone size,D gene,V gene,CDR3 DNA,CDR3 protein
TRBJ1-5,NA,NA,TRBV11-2,TGTGCCAGCAGCTTAGGGGGCAGTAGCAATCAGCCCCAGCATTTT,CASSLGGSSNQPQHF
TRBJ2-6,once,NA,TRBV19,TGTGCCAGTAGCCCTACTGGGGCCAACGTCCTGACTTTC,CASSPTGANVLTF
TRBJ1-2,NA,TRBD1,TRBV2,TGTGCCAGCAGTGAAGGACAGGGGGCAAGCGGCTACACCTTC,CASSEGQGASGYTF
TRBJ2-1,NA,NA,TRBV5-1,TGCGCCAGCAGCTTGGGGGGCCGTAATGAGCAGTTCTTC,CASSLGGRNEQFF
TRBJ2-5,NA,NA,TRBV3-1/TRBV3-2,TGTGCCAGCAGCCGAGGGGGTAGGCAAGAGACCCAGTACTTC,CASSRGGRQETQYF
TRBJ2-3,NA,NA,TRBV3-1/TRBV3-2,TGTGCCAGCAGTCCAAGGGACGGGGGGCATTCAGATACGCAGTATTTT,CASSPRDGGHSDTQYF
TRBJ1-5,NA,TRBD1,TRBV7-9,TGTGCCAGCAGCCCCATCTGGCAGGACAGGCTTAGCAATCAGCCCCAGCATTTT,CASSPIWQDRLSNQPQHF
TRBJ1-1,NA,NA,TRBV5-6,TGTGCCAGCAGCTTGGTCGAGTCGAACAGGAACACTGAAGCTTTCTTT,CASSLVESNRNTEAFF
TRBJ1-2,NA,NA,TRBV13,TGTGCCAGCAGCTTAGGCGGGGAGGGACAAATCTATGGCTACACCTTC,CASSLGGEGQIYGYTF
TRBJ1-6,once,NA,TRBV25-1,TGTGCCAGCAGTGAAAACAGTCCCAATTCACCCCTCCACTTT,CASSENSPNSPLHF
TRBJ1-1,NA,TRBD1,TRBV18,TGTGCCAGCTCACCATCGCCGACAGGGGCGAAAACTGAAGCTTTCTTT,CASSPSPTGAKTEAFF
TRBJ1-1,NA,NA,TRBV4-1,TGCGCCAGCAGCCCCCGGGGGAGTGTGACTGAAGCTTTCTTT,CASSPRGSVTEAFF
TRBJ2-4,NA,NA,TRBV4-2,TGTGCCAGCAGCCAAGATCACCCTGGTCTAACAGCGGGTAGAGCCAAAAACATTCAGTACTTC,CASSQDHPGLTAGRAKNIQYF
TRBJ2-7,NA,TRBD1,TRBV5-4,TGTGCCAGCAGCGGACAGGGTGGTTCCTACGAGCAGTACTTC,CASSGQGGSYEQYF
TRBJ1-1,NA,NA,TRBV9,TGTGCCAGCCTGAGACAGTGTATGAACACTGAAGCTTTCTTT,CASLRQCMNTEAFF
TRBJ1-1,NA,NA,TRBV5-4,TGTGCCAGCAGCTTGTTCAGTAACACTGAAGCTTTCTTT,CASSLFSNTEAFF
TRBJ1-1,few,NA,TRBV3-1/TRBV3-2,TGTGCCAGCAGCCAAGGAGCGGGGGCTTTCTTT,CASSQGAGAFF
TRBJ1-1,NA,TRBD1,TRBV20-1,TGCAGTGCAACTCGGGACAGGGCAGCTTTCTTT,CSATRDRAAFF
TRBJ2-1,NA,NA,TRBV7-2,TGTACGGGGCAGGGGACCTACAATGAGCAGTTCTTC,CTGQGTYNEQFF
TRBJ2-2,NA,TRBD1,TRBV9,TGTGCCAGCAGCAACCCGGACAGGCGGGGGGAGCTGTTTTTT,CASSNPDRRGELFF